This T cell receptor (beta chain) was sequenced during a study of blood T cell repertoires in COVID-19. On the study more broadly: Acute and convalescent COVID-19 samples came from the United States, Italy and Spain. T cells, B-cell-depleted T cells, or PBMCs provided the cDNA or gDNA that served as material.

The authors' processing: Cell counts per sample came from amplifying reference gene primers. Sequencing was performed with immunoSEQ multiplex PCR; in TCRdb, only in-frame clones are kept and a portion is missing. V and J calls and clone size are those listed in that table; D and trimming were worked out from the DNA. The sample contains 250,000 to 300,000 clones, approximately 88% of which appear only once. The CDR3 runs 16 residues. The V gene's germline CDR1 is SGHAT and CDR2 FQNNGV. Trimming removed 3 bases at V and 0 bases at J, with 12 bases between. The sequenced sample was peripheral blood. This chain connects TRBV11-2 to TRBJ1-3; D remains unclear. This TCR was sampled from a woman aged 25 to 39 who had recovered from COVID-19. CDR3 loop: CASSFSRPPSGNTIYF. Here the CDR3 DNA reads TGTGCCAGCAGCTTTTCCAGGCCTCCCTCTGGAAACACCATATATTTT. Full variable domain (outside the CDR3, taken from reference TRBV11-2 and TRBJ1-3): EAGVAQSPRYKIIEKRQSVAFWCNPISGHATLYWYQQILGQGPKLLIQFQNNGVVDDSQLPKDRFSAERLKGVDSTLKIQPAKLEDSAVYLCASSFSRPPSGNTIYFGEGSWLTVV.